These 11 T cell receptor beta chains came from one sample sequenced in a study of vaccination and CD4 T cells after COVID-19. An Oncomine TCR Beta short-read assay was used to sequence the DNA from cultured CD4+ T cells. TCRdb redid the calling of the PCR reads with MiXCR, one entry per CDR3 protein. Of 6,000 to 7,000 distinct CDR3 sequences listed, 70% to 85% are singletons. Their specific antigens are unknown. Specified treatment: approximately 11-day PBMC culture with coronavirus spike peptide pools or control peptides (ViraFEST assay). During the years 2011-2018, before the COVID-19 pandemic, the unexposed donor's CD4+ T cells were collected. The material sequenced was CD4+ T cells from blood, cultured in vitro. Receptors originate from a human donor in good health.

This chain links TRBV6-2 or TRBV6-3 with TRBJ2-7; D gene ambiguous. Trimming took 5 bases from V and 4 from J, leaving 6 bases between them. The CDR3 has 11 residues. Looked up from germline, CDR1 is MNHEY and CDR2 is SVGEGT. In DNA, the CDR3 is TGTGCCAGCAGTGCCGATTACGAGCAGTACTTC. It encodes CASSADYEQYF.

This chain uses TRBV7-9 with TRBJ1-2; a possible D gene is TRBD1 (6 bases). This CDR3 contains 15 residues. Germline-derived CDR1 and CDR2 are SEHNR and FQNEAQ (reference sequence). V was trimmed by 3 bases and J by 3 bases, leaving 14 bases between them. CDR3 in amino acids: CASSLSQGYDYGYTF. The CDR3 coding sequence is TGTGCCAGCAGCTTGTCTCAGGGGTACGACTATGGCTACACCTTC.

This chain uses TRBV2 with TRBJ1-1; no reliable D call. There are 17 residues in the CDR3. Trimming removed 2 bases from V and 2 bases from J, with 18 bases in between. CDR1 and CDR2 (germline): SNHLY, FYNNEI. CDR3 sequence (DNA): TGTGCCAGCAGTGAACTCAGAAGCGGAGGGAGAAACACTGAAGCTTTCTTT. Translating it yields CASSELRSGGRNTEAFF.

The genes are TRBV6-5 and TRBJ2-5; TRBD2 aligns across 10 bases. CDR1 and CDR2 (germline): MNHEY, SVGAGI. Losses at the gene ends were 1 base for V and 2 bases for J; bases not matched to a gene: 1. CDR3 length: 15 residues. Written as DNA, the CDR3 is TGTGCCAGCAGTTACTTTAGCGGGGGGCAAGAGACCCAGTACTTC. Protein: CASSYFSGGQETQYF.

The chain recombines TRBV6-2 or TRBV6-3 with TRBJ1-2, with D unclear. V lost 2 bases to trimming and J lost 2 bases, with 9 bases between them. CDR1 is MNHEY, CDR2 SVGEGT, per germline. There are 14 residues in the CDR3. In DNA form, the CDR3 reads TGTGCCAGCAGTTACGGGCAGCCGAACTATGGCTACACCTTC. This translates into CASSYGQPNYGYTF.

The chain carries TRBV6-1 and TRBJ1-1, with 7 bases that match TRBD1. The trim removed 6 bases at V and 1 base at J, leaving 5 bases unmatched. This CDR3 contains 14 residues. CDR1 is MNHNS, CDR2 SASEGT, per germline. CDR3 in DNA: TGTGCCAGCAGCGAACAGGGGCAGAACACTGAAGCTTTCTTT. Translation gives CASSEQGQNTEAFF.

The sample holds one count of this clonotype. V and J are TRBV30 and TRBJ2-3, with 7 bases lining up with TRBD2. J lost 5 bases, V lost 2 bases, and 10 bases had no gene match. Germline assignment: CDR1 GTSNPN and CDR2 SVGIG (reference sequence). The CDR3 is 15 residues long. The CDR3 nucleotides are TGTGCCTGGAGTTCCCTGGCGGGAGTTGGAGATACGCAGTATTTT. It specifies CAWSSLAGVGDTQYF.

A few counts support this clonotype. The genes are TRBV12-3 or TRBV12-4 and TRBJ2-1; D ambiguous. The CDR3 has 11 amino acids. V gave up 5 bases and J gave up 4 bases, with 3 bases separating them. The CDR3 sequence: CASSQYNEQFF. In DNA, the CDR3 is TGTGCCAGCAGTCAGTACAATGAGCAGTTCTTC.

This clonotype came up a few times. The rearrangement uses TRBV19 and TRBJ1-2; a weak D match, TRBD1 (5 bases). Germline V gives CDR1 LNHDA, CDR2 SQIVND (reference sequence). This CDR3 has 12 amino acids. V was pared by 9 bases and J by 6 bases, with 14 bases between. In nucleotides, the CDR3 is TGTGCCAGCCTCACGGGGCAAAATGGCTACACCTTC. Translation gives CASLTGQNGYTF.

The chain employs TRBV23-1 and TRBJ1-1; D unclear. TRBV23-1 qualifies as an ORF whose function is uncertain. The V end was cut by 2 bases, the J end by 5 bases, with 6 bases between. The CDR3 spans 12 residues. CDR3 residues: CASSQQHTEAFF. DNA of the CDR3: TGCGCCAGCAGTCAACAACATACTGAAGCTTTCTTT.

The chain couples TRBV19 to TRBJ1-5; TRBD1 agrees at 7 bases. This CDR3 region has 13 residues. The V gene end was trimmed by 8 bases and the J gene end by 7 bases; junction bases not matched to a gene: 8. Looked up from germline, CDR1 is LNHDA and CDR2 is SQIVND (reference sequence). The CDR3 reads CASRQGSGQPQHF. CDR3 in DNA: TGTGCCAGTCGACAGGGCTCAGGGCAGCCCCAGCATTTT.